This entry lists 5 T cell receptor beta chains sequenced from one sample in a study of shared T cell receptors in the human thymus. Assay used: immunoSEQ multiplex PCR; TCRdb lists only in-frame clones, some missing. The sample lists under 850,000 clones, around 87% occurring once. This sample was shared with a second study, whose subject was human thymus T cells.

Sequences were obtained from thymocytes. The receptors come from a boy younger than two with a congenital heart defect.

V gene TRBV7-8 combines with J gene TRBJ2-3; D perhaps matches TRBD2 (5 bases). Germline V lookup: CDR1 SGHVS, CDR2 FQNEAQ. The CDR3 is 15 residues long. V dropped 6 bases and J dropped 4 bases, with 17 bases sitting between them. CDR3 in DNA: TGTGCCAGCAGTTACAAGGAACTAGATGCAGATACGCAGTATTTT. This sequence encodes CASSYKELDADTQYF.

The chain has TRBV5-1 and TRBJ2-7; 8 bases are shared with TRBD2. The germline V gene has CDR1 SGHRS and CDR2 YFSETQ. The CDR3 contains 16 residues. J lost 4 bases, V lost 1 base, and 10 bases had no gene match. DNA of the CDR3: TGCGCCAGCAGCTTGACCCATAGCGGGAAAGGGTACGAGCAGTACTTC. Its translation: CASSLTHSGKGYEQYF.

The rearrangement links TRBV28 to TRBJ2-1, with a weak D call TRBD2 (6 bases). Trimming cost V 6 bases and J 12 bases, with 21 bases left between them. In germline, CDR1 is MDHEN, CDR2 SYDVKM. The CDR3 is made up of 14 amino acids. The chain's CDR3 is CASREGPTKTGQFF. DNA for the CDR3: TGTGCCAGCAGGGAGGGCCCCACCAAAACCGGGCAGTTCTTC.

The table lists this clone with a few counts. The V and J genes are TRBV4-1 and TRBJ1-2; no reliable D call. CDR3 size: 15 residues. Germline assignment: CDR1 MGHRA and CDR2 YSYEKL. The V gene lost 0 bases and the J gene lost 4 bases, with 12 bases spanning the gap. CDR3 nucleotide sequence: TGCGCCAGCAGCCAAGAAGCCCGCGGGTTCTATGGCTACACCTTC. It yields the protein CASSQEARGFYGYTF.

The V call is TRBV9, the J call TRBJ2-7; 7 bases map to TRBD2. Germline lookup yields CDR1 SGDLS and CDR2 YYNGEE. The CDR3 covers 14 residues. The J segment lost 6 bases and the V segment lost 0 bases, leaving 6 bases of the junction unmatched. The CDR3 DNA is TGTGCCAGCAGCGTAGAAGCGGGAAAAGGCGAGCAGTACTTC. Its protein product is CASSVEAGKGEQYF.